The 24 T cell receptor beta chains in this list originate from one sample, sequenced in a study of early T cells in non-severe SARS-CoV-2 infection. Each CDR3 protein is one row after TCRdb ran MiXCR on the 5' RACE reads. Of more than 85,000 distinct CDR3 sequences in the sample, over 10% were seen once. The specimen comprised whole blood, sampled at baseline. These receptors all stem from an adult who was a healthcare worker with PCR-confirmed SARS-CoV-2 infection or an uninfected control (not recorded which).

J is TRBJ2-7 and V is TRBV20-1; a possible D gene is TRBD2 (6 bases). Per the germline V gene, CDR1 is DFQATT and CDR2 is SNEGSKA (reference sequence). V lost 1 base and J lost 8, with 18 bases in between. The CDR3 is 14 residues long. The chain's CDR3 is CSARVPRGGDQQYF. Written as DNA, the CDR3 is TGCAGTGCTAGAGTACCCCGGGGCGGGGATCAGCAGTACTTC.

Only a few counts were recorded for this clonotype. The chain couples TRBV20-1 to TRBJ2-3; 8 bases line up with TRBD2. This CDR3 has 17 amino acids. The ends lost 3 bases at V and 1 base at J; junction bases unmatched: 12. Germline values: CDR1 DFQATT, CDR2 SNEGSKA (reference sequence). The CDR3 region has the DNA TGCAGTGCTAGTCCTATGGGACTAGAAATCGGCACAGATACGCAGTATTTT. Its protein is CSASPMGLEIGTDTQYF.

This clonotype was detected many times. V and J are TRBV2 and TRBJ1-6; the D is unclear. CDR3 size: 14 residues. The V gene's germline CDR1 is SNHLY and CDR2 FYNNEI. Trimming pared 5 bases from V and 10 bases from J, leaving 15 bases between. The CDR3 sequence is CASSISGRGSPLHF. The CDR3 DNA is TGTGCCAGCAGTATTAGCGGTCGAGGGTCACCCCTCCACTTT.

This clonotype came up a few times. V usage is TRBV6-5 and J usage is TRBJ2-7; a weak D match, TRBD1 (7 bases). Trimming removed 5 bases from V and 5 bases from J, with 16 bases in between. The CDR3 is 14 amino acids. Germline V gene data show CDR1 as MNHEY and CDR2 as SVGAGI. CDR3 sequence: CASSHDRDFNEQYF. CDR3 nucleotide sequence: TGTGCCAGCAGTCATGACAGGGACTTCAACGAGCAGTACTTC.

The V gene is TRBV5-4, the J gene TRBJ2-4; D is unresolved. The germline V gene has CDR1 SGHNT and CDR2 YYREEE (reference sequence). Trimming left V 5 bases short and J 7 bases short, with 16 bases between. CDR3 length equals 14 residues. In nucleotides, the CDR3 is TGTGCCAGCAGTTCTACTGGTAGTTGGAACATTCAGTACTTC. This sequence encodes CASSSTGSWNIQYF.

The rearrangement uses TRBV5-5 and TRBJ2-4; a weak D match, TRBD1 (5 bases). Between the trimmed V and J ends, which lost 0 bases and 4 bases, there was a span of 11 bases. This CDR3 contains 15 residues. The V gene's germline CDR1 is SGHKS and CDR2 YYEKEE (reference sequence). The CDR3 nucleotides are TGTGCCAGCAGCTTGGCCCCGACAGAGAAAAACATTCAGTACTTC. Translated, it gives CASSLAPTEKNIQYF.

A single count supports this clonotype. A much larger clone sits a single nucleotide away, making a read error possible. In DNA form, the CDR3 reads TGCAGCGTTGGGGGGAAGACCCAGTACTTC. Amino acid sequence: CSVGGKTQYF. This chain connects TRBV29-1 to TRBJ2-5, with D possibly called TRBD1 or TRBD2 (5 bases each). CDR3 size: 10 residues. Germline values: CDR1 SQVTM, CDR2 ANQGSEA. V dropped 4 bases and J dropped 6 bases, with 6 bases sitting between them.

There are a few counts of this clonotype. The chain recombines TRBV18 with TRBJ2-1, with D unclear. V gave up 6 bases and J gave up 10 bases, with 13 bases separating them. The CDR3 is 12 residues long. Per the germline V gene, CDR1 is KGHSH and CDR2 is LQKENI. The CDR3 reads CASSRPIGEQFF. The CDR3 DNA reads TGTGCCAGCTCCAGGCCCATAGGGGAGCAGTTCTTC.

The chain combines TRBV28 with TRBJ1-1; D ambiguous. The germline V gene encodes CDR1 MDHEN and CDR2 SYDVKM. This CDR3 is 12 amino acids long. V gave up 0 bases and J gave up 6 bases, with 5 bases separating them. In nucleotides, the CDR3 is TGTGCCAGCAGTTTATGGGGAGCTGAAGCTTTCTTT. This translates into CASSLWGAEAFF.

This clonotype was detected many times. This chain connects TRBV20-1 to TRBJ2-3, with D maybe TRBD2 (5 bases). The ends were cut back, 6 bases at V and 4 bases at J, with 17 bases in the middle. The length of the CDR3 is 14 residues. Germline loops: CDR1 DFQATT, CDR2 SNEGSKA (reference sequence). The CDR3 DNA is TGCAGTGCCGCGGACTCAACCGGGCCAGATACGCAGTATTTT. As protein: CSAADSTGPDTQYF.

The table lists this clonotype with a few counts. The DNA for the CDR3 is TGCGCCAGCAGACTCTCTCGGACAGGCTACGAGCAGTACTTC. The encoded protein is CASRLSRTGYEQYF. The chain combines TRBV5-1 with TRBJ2-7; 7 nucleotides align to TRBD1. This CDR3 has 14 residues. The J segment lost 3 bases and the V segment lost 5 bases, leaving 8 bases of the junction unmatched. CDR1 and CDR2 (germline): SGHRS, YFSETQ.

V usage is TRBV3-1 and J usage is TRBJ1-2; TRBD1 might be the D (5 bases). The CDR3 totals 13 residues. Trimming left V 1 base short and J 6 bases short, with 9 bases between. From germline, CDR1 is LGHDT and CDR2 YNNKEL (reference sequence). The CDR3 loop reads CASSQVGAHGYTF. CDR3 nucleotide sequence: TGTGCCAGCAGCCAAGTTGGGGCGCATGGCTACACCTTC. The variable domain in full, completed from reference TRBV3-1 and TRBJ1-2, reads DTAVSQTPKYLVTQMGNDKSIKCEQNLGHDTMYWYKQDSKKFLKIMFSYNNKELIINETVPNRFSPKSPDKAHLNLHINSLELGDSAVYFCASSQVGAHGYTFGSGTRLTVV.

This clonotype was counted a few times. The chain combines TRBV27 with TRBJ2-5; D may be TRBD2 (6 bases). This CDR3 is 13 amino acids long. The V gene lost 3 bases and the J gene lost 5 bases, with 10 bases spanning the gap. Germline CDR1 and CDR2: MNHEY and SMNVEV (reference sequence). DNA for the CDR3: TGTGCCAGCAGTTTTGGAGGGAAGGAGACCCAGTACTTC. Protein product: CASSFGGKETQYF.

This clonotype came up a few times. Its ends do not fully match the called genes, so a read error is possible. This sequence joins TRBV20-1 and TRBJ1-1; D perhaps matches TRBD1 (6 bases). The CDR3 spans 15 residues. Germline CDR1 is DFQATT and CDR2 is SNEGSKA (reference sequence). The DNA of the CDR3 is TGCAGTGCTAGATGGGGGGCGCAGCTGAACACTGAAGCTTTTTTT. Translation gives CSARWGAQLNTEAFF.

This clonotype was counted a single time. This chain links TRBV6-5 with TRBJ2-7; TRBD1 aligns across 9 bases. CDR1 is MNHEY and CDR2 is SVGAGI in the germline V gene. The CDR3 is 13 amino acids. V lost 2 bases to trimming and J lost 6 bases; unmatched junction nucleotides: 2. Here the CDR3 reads CASSYPTGGEQYF. CDR3 DNA: TGTGCCAGCAGTTACCCGACAGGGGGCGAGCAGTACTTC.

This clonotype was recorded once. The junction departs from the called germline gene at one end, perhaps through a read error. This chain connects TRBV6-4 to TRBJ2-3; 9 bases are a match to TRBD2. The germline V gene encodes CDR1 MRHNA and CDR2 SNTAGT. CDR3 length equals 17 residues. For the CDR3, the DNA is TGTTCCAGCAGTGACTCGGGCCTAGCGGGGACCCGAGGGACGCAGTATTTT. It codes for CSSSDSGLAGTRGTQYF.

This clonotype was detected only a few times. As DNA, the CDR3 is TGTGCCAGCAGCTACTCCCCGGCAGGGCCCACTGAAGCTTTCTTT. Residues: CASSYSPAGPTEAFF. This sequence joins TRBV9 and TRBJ1-1, with a possible D match to TRBD1 (5 bases). The length of the CDR3 is 15 residues. Germline V gene lookup returns CDR1 SGDLS and CDR2 YYNGEE. Deletions cut 4 bases from V and 4 bases from J, with 17 bases between.

This clonotype showed up just a few times. The chain has TRBV5-1 and TRBJ2-5, with D tentatively TRBD1 (6 bases). This CDR3 has 14 amino acids. The germline CDR1 and CDR2 sequences are SGHRS and YFSETQ. V shed 2 bases and J shed 0 bases, with 8 bases lying between them. CDR3 nucleotide sequence: TGCGCCAGCAGCTTACAGGGAAACCAAGAGACCCAGTACTTC. Translated: CASSLQGNQETQYF.

The genes are TRBV28 and TRBJ1-1; 11 nucleotides agree with TRBD1. Germline V gene sequence: CDR1 MDHEN, CDR2 SYDVKM. This CDR3 is 13 amino acids long. After removal of 7 bases from V and 14 bases from J, the junction contained 12 bases not matched to a gene. CDR3 amino acids: CASTPWGGQGVFF. CDR3 bases: TGTGCCAGCACACCCTGGGGGGGACAGGGGGTCTTCTTT.

The rearrangement links TRBV6-5 to TRBJ1-5, with TRBD1 matching over 7 bases. Per the germline V gene, CDR1 is MNHEY and CDR2 is SVGAGI. V shed 6 bases, J shed 3 bases, and the junction held 5 bases outside the gene matches. The CDR3 runs 14 residues. CDR3 nucleotide sequence: TGTGCCAGCAGCCGTACAGGGGCCAATCAGCCCCAGCATTTT. Residues: CASSRTGANQPQHF.

The chain uses TRBV29-1 and TRBJ2-1, with no clear D. Trimming stripped 3 bases from V and 10 bases from J, with 10 bases between. The CDR3 loop spans 11 amino acids. CDR1 is SQVTM, CDR2 ANQGSEA, per germline. The CDR3 reads CSVDRMREQFF. For the CDR3, the DNA is TGCAGCGTTGACAGGATGCGGGAGCAGTTCTTC.

Comments on this clonotype: One end of the junction varies from germline; a read error may be responsible. The chain couples TRBV4-1 to TRBJ2-5; 7 bases map to TRBD1. CDR3 size: 15 residues. Germline CDR1 and CDR2: MGHRA and YSYEKL. DNA for the CDR3: TGCGCCAGCAGCCAAGATGAAAGGGGGCAAGGGACCCAGTACTTC. It is translated as CASSQDERGQGTQYF.

This clonotype appeared a few times. This rearrangement joins TRBV7-6 to TRBJ1-5, with TRBD1 matching 7 bases. V lost 2 bases to trimming and J lost 5 bases; unmatched junction nucleotides: 6. Per the germline V gene, CDR1 is SGHVS and CDR2 is FNYEAQ. The CDR3 spans 15 residues. Here the CDR3 DNA reads TGTGCCAGCAGCTTACTGACAGGGAGTGATCAGCCCCAGCATTTT. It encodes CASSLLTGSDQPQHF.

A single count supports this clonotype. V gene TRBV12-3 or TRBV12-4 combines with J gene TRBJ1-1; D is unclear. Deletions cut 2 bases from V and 1 base from J, with 8 bases between. The CDR3 contains 14 residues. Here the CDR3 DNA reads TGTGCCAGCAGTTTATGGAGCGGGAACACTGAAGCTTTCTTT. Residues: CASSLWSGNTEAFF.